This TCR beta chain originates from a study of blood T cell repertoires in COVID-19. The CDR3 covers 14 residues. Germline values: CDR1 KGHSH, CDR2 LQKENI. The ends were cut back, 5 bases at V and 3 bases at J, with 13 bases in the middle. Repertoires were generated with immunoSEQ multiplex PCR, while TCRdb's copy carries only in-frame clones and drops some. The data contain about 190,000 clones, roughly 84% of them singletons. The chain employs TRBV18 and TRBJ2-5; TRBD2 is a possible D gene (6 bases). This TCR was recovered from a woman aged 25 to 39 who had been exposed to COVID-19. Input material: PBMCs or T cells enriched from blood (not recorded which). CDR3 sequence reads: CASSTPTGEETQYF. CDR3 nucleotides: TGTGCCAGCTCAACCCCCACGGGGGAAGAGACCCAGTACTTC.